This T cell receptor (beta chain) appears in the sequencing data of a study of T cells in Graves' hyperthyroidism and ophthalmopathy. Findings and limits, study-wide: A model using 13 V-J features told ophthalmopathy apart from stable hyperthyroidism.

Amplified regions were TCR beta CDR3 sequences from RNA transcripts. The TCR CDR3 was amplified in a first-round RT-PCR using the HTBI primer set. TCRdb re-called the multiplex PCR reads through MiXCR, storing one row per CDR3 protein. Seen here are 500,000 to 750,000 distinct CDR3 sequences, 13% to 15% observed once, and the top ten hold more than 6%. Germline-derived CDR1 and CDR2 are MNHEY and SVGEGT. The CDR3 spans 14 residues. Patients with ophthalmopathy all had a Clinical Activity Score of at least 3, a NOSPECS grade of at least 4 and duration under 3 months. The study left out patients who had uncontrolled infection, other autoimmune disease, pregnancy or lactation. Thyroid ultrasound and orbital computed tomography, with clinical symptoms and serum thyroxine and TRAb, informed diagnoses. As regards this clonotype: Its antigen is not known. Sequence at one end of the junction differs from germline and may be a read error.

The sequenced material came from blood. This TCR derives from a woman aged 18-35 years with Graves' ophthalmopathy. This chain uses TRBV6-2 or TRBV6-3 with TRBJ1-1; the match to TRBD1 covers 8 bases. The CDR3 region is CASRDRVRNIEAFF. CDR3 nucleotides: TGTGCCAGCAGGGACAGGGTGAGGAACATTGAAGCTTTCTTT.